The 13 T cell receptor beta chains listed next were all sequenced from one sample in a study of shared clonotypes between healthy human individuals. CD45RO-negative, CCR7-positively selected cells formed the naive CD8 fraction, excluding terminally differentiated effector memory CD45RA+ cells. Clones were sequenced by immunoSEQ multiplex PCR, and TCRdb holds only the in-frame ones, with some missing. The profile shows about 680,000 clones, approximately 90% of them singletons. The source material was naive CD8+ T cells sorted from blood. The receptors come from a man aged 30 to 39 in good health.

This clone occurred once. This sequence joins TRBV11-2 and TRBJ2-7; 10 nucleotides match TRBD1. Germline V lookup: CDR1 SGHAT, CDR2 FQNNGV. The CDR3 covers 14 residues. Unmatched junction bases numbered 2, after V lost 4 bases and J lost 2 bases. The CDR3 DNA sequence: TGTGCCAGCAGCTGGGGACAGGGGACCTACGAGCAGTACTTC. Its translation is CASSWGQGTYEQYF. The full variable domain, with the rest looked up from reference TRBV11-2 and TRBJ2-7, is EAGVAQSPRYKIIEKRQSVAFWCNPISGHATLYWYQQILGQGPKLLIQFQNNGVVDDSQLPKDRFSAERLKGVDSTLKIQPAKLEDSAVYLCASSWGQGTYEQYFGPGTRLTVT.

The V gene is TRBV5-1, the J gene TRBJ2-3; perhaps TRBD2 as D (5 bases). Trimming left V 3 bases short and J 0 bases short, with 23 bases between. The V gene's germline CDR1 is SGHRS and CDR2 YFSETQ. CDR3 size: 19 residues. The CDR3 nucleotides read TGCGCCAGCAGCTCCGACGGGCTATATAGCGCCGATAGCACAGATACGCAGTATTTT. Its protein is CASSSDGLYSADSTDTQYF.

The gene calls are TRBV27 and TRBJ2-1; TRBD1 aligns across 7 bases. The length of the CDR3 is 13 residues. Unmatched junction bases numbered 7, after V lost 6 bases and J lost 8 bases. Germline V gene sequence: CDR1 MNHEY, CDR2 SMNVEV (reference sequence). CDR3 amino acids: CASSLLQGYEQFF. The CDR3 region has the DNA TGTGCCAGCAGCCTCTTACAGGGGTATGAGCAGTTCTTC.

On this clone itself: The sample has other DNA sequences that encode this CDR3 too. V usage is TRBV4-1 and J usage is TRBJ2-7; D is unclear. CDR1 is MGHRA and CDR2 is YSYEKL in the germline V gene. CDR3 length: 12 amino acids. The V end lost 6 bases, the J end lost 4 bases, and 10 bases lay between the germline ends. The CDR3 region has the DNA TGCGCCAGCAGTCAGACCGGATACGAGCAGTACTTC. This encodes CASSQTGYEQYF.

The chain has TRBV7-8 and TRBJ2-3, with 11 bases lining up with TRBD2. The V segment lost 8 bases and the J segment 4 bases; nucleotides outside the gene matches: 8. The germline V gene has CDR1 SGHVS and CDR2 FQNEAQ. The CDR3 extends over 15 amino acids. Here the CDR3 DNA reads TGTGCCAGCCGTAGCGGGAGGGCCGGGGCAGATACGCAGTATTTT. Translating it yields CASRSGRAGADTQYF.

A single count supports this clone. The chain links TRBV7-9 to TRBJ2-4; 8 positions agree with TRBD1. Germline V gene data show CDR1 as SEHNR and CDR2 as FQNEAQ (reference sequence). The CDR3 runs 17 residues. V was clipped by 2 bases and J by 1 base; unmatched bases: 7. CDR3: CASSLIPGQVAKNIQYF. CDR3 DNA sequence: TGTGCCAGCAGCTTAATTCCGGGACAGGTGGCCAAAAACATTCAGTACTTC.

The chain combines TRBV5-3 with TRBJ2-3; D might be TRBD1 or TRBD2, each matching 5 bases. TRBV5-3 counts as an open reading frame of uncertain function. With 5 bases removed from V and 0 bases from J, the gap between germline ends came to 22 bases. The CDR3 covers 18 residues. The CDR3 here is CARRGTFGQANSTDTQYF. The CDR3 DNA is TGTGCCAGAAGAGGGACCTTTGGGCAGGCCAACAGCACAGATACGCAGTATTTT.

The V call is TRBV2, the J call TRBJ2-2, with D perhaps TRBD2 (6 bases). V lost 6 bases to trimming and J lost 2 bases, with 10 bases between them. Germline V lookup: CDR1 SNHLY, CDR2 FYNNEI. The CDR3 is 14 residues long. The DNA of the CDR3 is TGTGCCAGCAGGGGACTCCCTAACACCGGGGAGCTGTTTTTT. Amino acids: CASRGLPNTGELFF.

The chain uses TRBV28 and TRBJ2-3; 10 bases match TRBD2. Trimming removed 5 bases from V and 2 bases from J; junction bases left unmatched: 4. The CDR3 has 15 residues. The germline CDR1 and CDR2 sequences are MDHEN and SYDVKM. The CDR3 DNA reads as TGTGCCAGCAGTATCCTAGCGGGAGTCACAGATACGCAGTATTTT. It translates to CASSILAGVTDTQYF. Based on the CDR3 plus reference TRBV28 and TRBJ2-3, the full variable domain is DVKVTQSSRYLVKRTGEKVFLECVQDMDHENMFWYRQDPGLGLRLIYFSYDVKMKEKGDIPEGYSVSREKKERFSLILESASTNQTSMYLCASSILAGVTDTQYFGPGTRLTVL.

As to this clone: Other DNA sequences in this specimen translate into the identical CDR3. The chain is built from TRBV27 and TRBJ2-3, with D perhaps matching TRBD1 or TRBD2 (5 bases each). V dropped 5 bases and J dropped 0 bases, with 9 bases sitting between them. CDR1 and CDR2 from the germline V gene are MNHEY and SMNVEV (reference sequence). The CDR3 is 14 amino acids. The CDR3 region is CASSARDSTDTQYF. CDR3 DNA sequence: TGTGCCAGCAGTGCGAGGGACAGCACAGATACGCAGTATTTT.

CDR3 bases: TGTGCCATCAGTGAAGGTCGGGAGGCGGGAGTGGTTGGGGCCAACGTCCTGACTTTC. Translating gives CAISEGREAGVVGANVLTF. The chain links TRBV10-3 to TRBJ2-6, with 7 positions matching TRBD2. J lost 3 bases, V lost 3 bases, and 14 bases had no gene match. Looked up from germline, CDR1 is ENHRY and CDR2 is SYGVKD. This CDR3 spans 19 amino acids.

V and J are TRBV10-2 and TRBJ2-1; D gene ambiguous. V gave up 5 bases and J gave up 4 bases, with 6 bases separating them. This CDR3 is built from 12 residues. The germline CDR1 and CDR2 sequences are WSHSY and SAAADI. The CDR3 loop reads CASSPNYNEQFF. CDR3 DNA: TGCGCCAGCAGTCCGAATTACAATGAGCAGTTCTTC.

This sequence joins TRBV30 and TRBJ2-7; either TRBD1 or TRBD2 may fit D (5 bases each). V lost 5 bases to trimming and J lost 0 bases, with 11 bases between them. The germline V gene encodes CDR1 GTSNPN and CDR2 SVGIG (reference sequence). The CDR3 is made up of 13 amino acids. This CDR3 reads CAWAMGTSYEQYF. The DNA of the CDR3 is TGTGCCTGGGCCATGGGGACCTCCTACGAGCAGTACTTC.